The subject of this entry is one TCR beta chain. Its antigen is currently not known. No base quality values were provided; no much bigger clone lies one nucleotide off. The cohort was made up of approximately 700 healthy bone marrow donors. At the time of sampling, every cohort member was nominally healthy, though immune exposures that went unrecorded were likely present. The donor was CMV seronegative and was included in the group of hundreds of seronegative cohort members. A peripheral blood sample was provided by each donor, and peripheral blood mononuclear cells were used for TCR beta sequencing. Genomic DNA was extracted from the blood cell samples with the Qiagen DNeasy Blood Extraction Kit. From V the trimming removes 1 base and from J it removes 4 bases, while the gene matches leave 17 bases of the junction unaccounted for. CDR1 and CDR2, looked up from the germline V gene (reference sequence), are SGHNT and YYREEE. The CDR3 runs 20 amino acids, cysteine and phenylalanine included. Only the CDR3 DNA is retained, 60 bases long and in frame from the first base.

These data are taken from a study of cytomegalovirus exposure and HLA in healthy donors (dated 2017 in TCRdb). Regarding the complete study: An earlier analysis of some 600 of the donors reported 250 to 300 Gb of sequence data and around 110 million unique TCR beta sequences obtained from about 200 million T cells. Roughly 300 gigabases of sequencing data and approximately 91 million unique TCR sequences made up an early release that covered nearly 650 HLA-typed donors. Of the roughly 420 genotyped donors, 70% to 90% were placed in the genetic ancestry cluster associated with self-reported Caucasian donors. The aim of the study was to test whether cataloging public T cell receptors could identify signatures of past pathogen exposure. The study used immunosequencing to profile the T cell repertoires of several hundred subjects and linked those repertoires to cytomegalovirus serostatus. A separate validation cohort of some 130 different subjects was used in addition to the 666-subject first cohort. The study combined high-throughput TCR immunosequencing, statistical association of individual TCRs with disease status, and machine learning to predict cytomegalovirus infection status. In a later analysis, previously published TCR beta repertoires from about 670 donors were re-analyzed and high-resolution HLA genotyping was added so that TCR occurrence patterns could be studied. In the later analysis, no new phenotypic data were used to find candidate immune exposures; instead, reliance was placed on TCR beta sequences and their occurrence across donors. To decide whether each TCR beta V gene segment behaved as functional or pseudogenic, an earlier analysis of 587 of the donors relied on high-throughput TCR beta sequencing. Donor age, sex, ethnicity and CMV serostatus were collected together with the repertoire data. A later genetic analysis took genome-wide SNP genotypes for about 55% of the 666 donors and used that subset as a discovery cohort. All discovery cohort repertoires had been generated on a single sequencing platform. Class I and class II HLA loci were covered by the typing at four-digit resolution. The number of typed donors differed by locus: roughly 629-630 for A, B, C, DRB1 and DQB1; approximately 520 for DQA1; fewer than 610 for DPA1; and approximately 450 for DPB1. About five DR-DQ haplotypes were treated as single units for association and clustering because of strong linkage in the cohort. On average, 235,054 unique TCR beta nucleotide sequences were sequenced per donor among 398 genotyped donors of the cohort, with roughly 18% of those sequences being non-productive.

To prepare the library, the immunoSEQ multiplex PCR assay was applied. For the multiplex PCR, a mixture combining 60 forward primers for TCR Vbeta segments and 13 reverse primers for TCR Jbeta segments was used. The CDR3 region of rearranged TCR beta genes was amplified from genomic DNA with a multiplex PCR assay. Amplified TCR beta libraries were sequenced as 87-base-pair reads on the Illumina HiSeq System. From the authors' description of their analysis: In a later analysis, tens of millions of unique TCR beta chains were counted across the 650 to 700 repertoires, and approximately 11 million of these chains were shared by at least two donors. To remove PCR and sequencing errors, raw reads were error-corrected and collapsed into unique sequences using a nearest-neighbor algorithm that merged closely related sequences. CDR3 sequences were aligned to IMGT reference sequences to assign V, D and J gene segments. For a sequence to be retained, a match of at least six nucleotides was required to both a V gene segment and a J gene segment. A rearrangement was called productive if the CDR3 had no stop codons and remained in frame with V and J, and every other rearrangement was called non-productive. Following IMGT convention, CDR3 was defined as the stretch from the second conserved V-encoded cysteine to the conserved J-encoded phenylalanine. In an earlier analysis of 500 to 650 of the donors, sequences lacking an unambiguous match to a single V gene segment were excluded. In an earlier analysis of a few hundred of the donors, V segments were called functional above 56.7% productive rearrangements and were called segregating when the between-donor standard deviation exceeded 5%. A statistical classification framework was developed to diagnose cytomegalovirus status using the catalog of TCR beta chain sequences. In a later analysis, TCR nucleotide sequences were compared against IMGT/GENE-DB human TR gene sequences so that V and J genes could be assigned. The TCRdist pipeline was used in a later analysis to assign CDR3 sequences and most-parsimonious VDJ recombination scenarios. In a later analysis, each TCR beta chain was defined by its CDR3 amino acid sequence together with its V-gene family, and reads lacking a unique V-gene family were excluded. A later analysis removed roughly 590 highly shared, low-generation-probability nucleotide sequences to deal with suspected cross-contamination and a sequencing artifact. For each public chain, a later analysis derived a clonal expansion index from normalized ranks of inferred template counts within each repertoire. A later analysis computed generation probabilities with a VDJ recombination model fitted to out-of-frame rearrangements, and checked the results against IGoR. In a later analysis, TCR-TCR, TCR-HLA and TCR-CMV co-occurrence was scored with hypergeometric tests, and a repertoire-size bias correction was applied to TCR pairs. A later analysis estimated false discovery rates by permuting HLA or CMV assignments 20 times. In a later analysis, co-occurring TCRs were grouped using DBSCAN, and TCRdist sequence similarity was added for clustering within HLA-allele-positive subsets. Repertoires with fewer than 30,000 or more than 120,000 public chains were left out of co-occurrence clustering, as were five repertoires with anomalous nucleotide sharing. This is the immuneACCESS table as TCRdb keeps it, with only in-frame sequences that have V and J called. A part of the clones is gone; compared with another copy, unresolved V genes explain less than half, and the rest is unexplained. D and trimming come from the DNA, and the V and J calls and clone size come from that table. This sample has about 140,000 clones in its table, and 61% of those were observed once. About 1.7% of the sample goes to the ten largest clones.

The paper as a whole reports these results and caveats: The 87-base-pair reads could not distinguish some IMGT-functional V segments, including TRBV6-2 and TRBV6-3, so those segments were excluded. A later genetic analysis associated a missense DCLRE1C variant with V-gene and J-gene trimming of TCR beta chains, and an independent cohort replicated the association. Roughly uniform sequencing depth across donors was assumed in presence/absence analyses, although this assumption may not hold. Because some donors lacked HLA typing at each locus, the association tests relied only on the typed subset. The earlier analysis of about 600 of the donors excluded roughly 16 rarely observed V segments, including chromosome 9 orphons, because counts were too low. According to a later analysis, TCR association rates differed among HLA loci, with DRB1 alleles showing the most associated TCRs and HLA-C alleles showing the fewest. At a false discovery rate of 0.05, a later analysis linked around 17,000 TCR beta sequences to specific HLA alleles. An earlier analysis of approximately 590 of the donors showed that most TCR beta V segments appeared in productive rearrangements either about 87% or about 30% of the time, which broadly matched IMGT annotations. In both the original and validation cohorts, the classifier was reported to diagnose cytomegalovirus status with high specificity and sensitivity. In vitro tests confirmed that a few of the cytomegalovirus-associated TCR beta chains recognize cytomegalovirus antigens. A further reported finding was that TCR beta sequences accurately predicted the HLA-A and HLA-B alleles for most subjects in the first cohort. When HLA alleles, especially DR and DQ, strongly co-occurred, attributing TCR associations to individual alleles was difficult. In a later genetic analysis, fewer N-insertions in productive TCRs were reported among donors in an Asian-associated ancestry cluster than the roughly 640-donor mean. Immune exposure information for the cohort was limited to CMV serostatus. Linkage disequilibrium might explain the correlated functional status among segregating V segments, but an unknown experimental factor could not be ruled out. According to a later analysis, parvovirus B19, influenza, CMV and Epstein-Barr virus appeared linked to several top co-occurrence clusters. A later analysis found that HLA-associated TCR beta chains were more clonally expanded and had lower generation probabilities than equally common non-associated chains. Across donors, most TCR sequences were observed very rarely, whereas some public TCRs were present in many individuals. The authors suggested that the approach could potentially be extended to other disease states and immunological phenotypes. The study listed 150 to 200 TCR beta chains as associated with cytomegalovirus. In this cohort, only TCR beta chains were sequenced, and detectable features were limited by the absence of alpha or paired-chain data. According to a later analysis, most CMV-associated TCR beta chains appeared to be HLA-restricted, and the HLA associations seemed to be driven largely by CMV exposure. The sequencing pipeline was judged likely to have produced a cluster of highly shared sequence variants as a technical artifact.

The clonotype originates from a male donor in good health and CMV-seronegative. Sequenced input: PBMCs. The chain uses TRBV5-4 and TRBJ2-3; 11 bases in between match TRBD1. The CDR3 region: CASSLPVLRTGTGGADTQYF. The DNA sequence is TGTGCCAGCAGCTTGCCGGTCCTGCGGACTGGGACAGGGGGGGCAGATACGCAGTATTTT.